This T cell receptor beta chain was obtained from a study of blood T cell repertoires in COVID-19. Looking at the study overall: The origin of the acute and convalescent COVID-19 samples was the United States, Italy and Spain. PBMCs, B-cell-depleted T cells, or T cells provided the cDNA or gDNA that made up the material.

Per the original data handling: Amplification of reference gene primers provided the estimated nucleated cell counts. Clones were sequenced by immunoSEQ multiplex PCR, and TCRdb holds only the in-frame ones, with some missing. Clone size and V and J calls were adopted from that table, with D and trimming inferred from the DNA. The data contain around 450,000 clones, approximately 90% of them seen just once; the ten biggest clones take up about 4.5%. The CDR3 has 16 residues. V trimming: 3 bases; J trimming: 4 bases; junction bases outside the gene matches: 6. Germline assignment: CDR1 MDHEN and CDR2 SYDVKM.

The TCR originated in a young woman with acute or convalescent COVID-19. Sequencing input: peripheral blood. V is TRBV28 and J is TRBJ2-6, with TRBD1 matching over 7 bases. The CDR3 DNA is TGTGCCAGCAGTTTCCCCGGACAGGTGGGGGCCAACGTCCTGACTTTC. It translates to CASSFPGQVGANVLTF. Variable domain in full (rest from reference TRBV28 and TRBJ2-6): DVKVTQSSRYLVKRTGEKVFLECVQDMDHENMFWYRQDPGLGLRLIYFSYDVKMKEKGDIPEGYSVSREKKERFSLILESASTNQTSMYLCASSFPGQVGANVLTFGAGSRLTVL.